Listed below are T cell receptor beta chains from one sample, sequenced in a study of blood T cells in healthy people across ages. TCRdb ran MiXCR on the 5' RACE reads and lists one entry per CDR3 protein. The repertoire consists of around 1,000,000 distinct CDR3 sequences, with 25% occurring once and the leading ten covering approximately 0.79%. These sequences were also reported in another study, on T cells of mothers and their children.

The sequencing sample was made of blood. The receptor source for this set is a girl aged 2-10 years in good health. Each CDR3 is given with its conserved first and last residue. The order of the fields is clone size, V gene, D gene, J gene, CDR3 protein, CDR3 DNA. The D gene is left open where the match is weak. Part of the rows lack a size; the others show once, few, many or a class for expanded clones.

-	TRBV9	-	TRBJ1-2	CASSVGGGGYTF	TGTGCCAGCAGTGTAGGCGGGGGGGGCTACACCTTC
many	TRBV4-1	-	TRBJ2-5	CASSQLERLYQETQYF	TGCGCCAGCAGCCAATTAGAGCGGTTGTACCAAGAGACCCAGTACTTC
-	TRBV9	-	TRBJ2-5	CASIAVIAAGARQVSQETQYF	TGTGCCAGCATAGCGGTAATTGCGGCGGGGGCCCGACAAGTCTCCCAAGAGACCCAGTACTTC
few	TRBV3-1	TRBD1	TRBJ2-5	CASSRGQINQETQYF	TGTGCCAGCAGCCGGGGACAGATCAACCAAGAGACCCAGTACTTC
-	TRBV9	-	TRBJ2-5	CASSESDNQETQYF	TGTGCCAGCAGCGAGTCGGACAACCAAGAGACCCAGTACTTC
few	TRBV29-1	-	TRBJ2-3	CSVGDGEGGTQYF	TGCAGCGTTGGAGACGGCGAGGGGGGTACGCAGTATTTT
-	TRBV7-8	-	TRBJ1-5	CASSPFSEGVNQPQHF	TGTGCCAGCAGCCCCTTTTCGGAAGGGGTTAACCAGCCCCAGCATTTT
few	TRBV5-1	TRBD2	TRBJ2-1	CASSLTGLAGGPCPFF	TGCGCCAGCAGCTTGACCGGACTAGCGGGAGGGCCTTGTCCGTTCTTC
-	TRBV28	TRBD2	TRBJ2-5	CASRDLAGVETQYF	TGTGCCAGCAGAGACCTAGCGGGAGTAGAGACCCAGTACTTC
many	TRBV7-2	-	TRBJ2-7	CASSVSGSYEQYF	TGTGCCAGCAGTGTGTCGGGATCGTACGAGCAGTACTTC
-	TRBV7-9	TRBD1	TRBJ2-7	CASSTTGLEQYF	TGTGCCAGCAGTACGACAGGGCTCGAGCAGTACTTC
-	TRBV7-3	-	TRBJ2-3	CASSLIGEADTQYF	TGTGCCAGCAGCTTAATAGGGGAGGCAGATACGCAGTATTTT
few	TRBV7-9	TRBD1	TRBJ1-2	CASSFAGGDYGYTF	TGTGCCAGCAGCTTCGCAGGGGGGGACTATGGCTACACCTTC
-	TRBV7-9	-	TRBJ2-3	CASSHTLQGRGVGTDTQYF	TGTGCCAGCAGCCACACATTACAGGGACGGGGGGTTGGCACAGATACGCAGTATTTT
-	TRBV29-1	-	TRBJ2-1	CSVVWLAPYNEQFF	TGCAGCGTTGTGTGGCTAGCCCCCTACAATGAGCAGTTCTTC
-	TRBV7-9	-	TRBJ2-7	CASSSNRLGYEQYF	TGTGCCAGCAGCTCCAACCGTCTAGGTTACGAGCAGTACTTC
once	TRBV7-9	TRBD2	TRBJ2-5	CASSYRDGGETQYF	TGTGCCAGCAGTTACCGGGACGGGGGGGAGACCCAGTACTTC
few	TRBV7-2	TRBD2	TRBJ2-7	CASSLGLAETISEQYF	TGTGCCAGCAGCTTGGGACTAGCGGAGACCATCAGCGAGCAGTACTTC
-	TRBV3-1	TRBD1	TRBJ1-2	CASSPRTGRNYGYTF	TGTGCCAGCAGCCCAAGGACAGGACGAAACTATGGCTACACCTTC
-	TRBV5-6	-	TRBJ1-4	CASSSRLPTNEKLFF	TGTGCCAGCAGCTCCCGACTTCCAACTAATGAAAAACTGTTTTTT
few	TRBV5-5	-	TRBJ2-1	CASSPTFSYNEQFF	TGTGCCAGCAGCCCGACGTTTTCCTACAATGAGCAGTTCTTC
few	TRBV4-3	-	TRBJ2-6	CASSRFNTGANVLTF	TGCGCCAGCAGCCGCTTCAATACTGGGGCCAACGTCCTGACTTTC
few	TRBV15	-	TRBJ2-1	CANVRGVGQFF	TGTGCCAACGTAAGGGGCGTGGGGCAGTTCTTC
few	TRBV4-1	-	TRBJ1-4	CASSHLQTNEKLFF	TGCGCCAGCAGCCATCTCCAGACTAATGAAAAACTGTTTTTT
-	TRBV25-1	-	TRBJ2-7	CASRGWGTYEQYF	TGTGCCAGCAGAGGTTGGGGGACCTACGAGCAGTACTTC
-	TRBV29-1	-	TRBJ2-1	CSVPPSGSEEQFF	TGCAGCGTTCCTCCGTCGGGATCCGAGGAGCAGTTCTTC
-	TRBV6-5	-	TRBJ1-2	CASSYRESRASDGYTF	TGTGCCAGCAGTTACCGGGAGTCGAGGGCCTCTGATGGCTACACCTTC
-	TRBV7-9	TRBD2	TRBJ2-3	CASSPGLAGSGDTQYF	TGTGCCAGCAGCCCCGGACTAGCGGGATCGGGGGATACGCAGTATTTT
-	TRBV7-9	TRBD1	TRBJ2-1	CASSLVGQGPNEQFF	TGTGCCAGCAGCTTAGTGGGACAGGGTCCCAATGAGCAGTTCTTC
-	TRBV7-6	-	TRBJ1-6	CASSLVATANNSPLHF	TGTGCCAGCAGCCTCGTTGCGACAGCTAATAATTCACCCCTCCACTTT
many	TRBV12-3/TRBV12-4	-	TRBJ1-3	CASSFGSGGTEGYF	TGTGCCAGCAGTTTCGGTTCTGGAGGAACCGAAGGGTATTTT
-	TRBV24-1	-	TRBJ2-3	CATSDLPAATQYF	TGTGCCACCAGTGATTTGCCAGCGGCTACGCAGTATTTT
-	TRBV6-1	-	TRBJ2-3	CASSEGAGLSF	TGTGCCAGCAGTGAAGGGGCTGGACTATCCTTT
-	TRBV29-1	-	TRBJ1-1	CSADVSQEGTEAFF	TGCAGCGCAGACGTTAGCCAGGAAGGGACTGAAGCTTTCTTT
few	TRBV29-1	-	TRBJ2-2	CSVLDPELFF	TGCAGCGTCCTGGACCCTGAGCTGTTTTTT
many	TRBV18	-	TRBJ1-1	CASSRVNTEAFF	TGTGCCAGCTCTCGGGTGAACACTGAAGCTTTCTTT
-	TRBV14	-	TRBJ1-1	CASSQEHTMNTEAFF	TGTGCCAGCAGCCAAGAGCACACTATGAACACTGAAGCTTTCTTT
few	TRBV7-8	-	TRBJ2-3	CASSSSAGTRLTDTQYF	TGTGCCAGCAGCTCCTCCGCCGGGACACGGCTCACAGATACGCAGTATTTT
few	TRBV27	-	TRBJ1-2	CASSSYFGGPVYGYTF	TGTGCCAGCAGTTCGTATTTTGGCGGTCCCGTCTATGGCTACACCTTC
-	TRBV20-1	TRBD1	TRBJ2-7	CSAPNRQGSNYEQYF	TGCAGTGCCCCAAACCGACAGGGGTCGAACTACGAGCAGTACTTC
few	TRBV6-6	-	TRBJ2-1	CASSLYGVNEQFF	TGTGCCAGCAGCCTATACGGGGTCAATGAGCAGTTCTTC
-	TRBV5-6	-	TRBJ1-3	CASSLRGTISGNTIYF	TGTGCCAGCAGCTTGAGGGGGACAATCTCTGGAAACACCATATATTTT
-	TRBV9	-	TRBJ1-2	CASSVGRGYYGYTF	TGTGCCAGCAGCGTAGGACGGGGCTACTATGGCTACACCTTC
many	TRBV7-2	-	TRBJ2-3	CASSLGSPDTQYF	TGTGCCAGCAGCTTAGGTTCTCCGGATACGCAGTATTTT
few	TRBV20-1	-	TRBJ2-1	CSARGGAFFNEQFF	TGCAGTGCTAGGGGCGGGGCCTTTTTCAATGAGCAGTTCTTC
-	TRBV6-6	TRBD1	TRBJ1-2	CASSFPGQYGYTF	TGTGCCAGTTCCTTTCCGGGACAGTATGGCTACACCTTC
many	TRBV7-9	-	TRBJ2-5	CASSPLEETQYF	TGTGCCAGCTCACCACTCGAAGAGACCCAGTACTTC
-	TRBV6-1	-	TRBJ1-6	CASLSTPYGSPLHF	TGTGCCAGCCTATCCACGCCGTATGGATCACCCCTCCACTTT
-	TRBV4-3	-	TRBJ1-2	CASSQDKGSHGYTF	TGCGCCAGCAGCCAAGATAAAGGGTCTCATGGCTACACCTTC
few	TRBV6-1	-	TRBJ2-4	CASSESASSNIQYF	TGTGCCAGCAGTGAATCCGCGTCTTCAAACATTCAGTACTTC
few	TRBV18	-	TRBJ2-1	CASSPGARVAYNEQFF	TGTGCCAGCTCACCGGGGGCGAGAGTCGCCTACAATGAGCAGTTCTTC
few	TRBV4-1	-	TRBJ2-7	CASSHLGDYEQYF	TGCGCCAGCAGCCACCTGGGGGATTACGAGCAGTACTTC
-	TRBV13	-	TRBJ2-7	CASSLGSLGAYEQYF	TGTGCCAGCAGCTTAGGTTCCCTAGGGGCCTACGAGCAGTACTTC
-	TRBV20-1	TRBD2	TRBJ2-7	CSAGRKTSGILYEQYF	TGCAGTGCTGGAAGAAAGACTAGCGGGATACTTTACGAGCAGTACTTC
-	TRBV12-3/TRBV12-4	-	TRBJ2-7	CASSGQGKLGAYEQYF	TGTGCCAGCAGTGGGCAGGGGAAATTAGGCGCCTACGAGCAGTACTTC